This is a list of T cell receptor beta chains from one sample in a study of siplizumab effects on memory and regulatory T cells. Sequencing was performed with immunoSEQ multiplex PCR; in TCRdb, only in-frame clones are kept and a portion is missing. The data show tens of thousands of clones, nearly 95% seen once. Sequenced sample: non-Treg CD4+ T cells sorted from blood. The receptors come from a human donor in good health. Each CDR3 is given without its conserved first and last residue. Fields, in order: CDR3 protein, J gene, clone size, V gene. Size tells how often a clone was seen (once, few, many) or the class of an expanded clone, and some rows leave it out.

ASSQGSGGGETQY,TRBJ2-5,-,TRBV4-1
AWSSTGSEAF,TRBJ1-1,-,TRBV30
ASSLGRQGPETQY,TRBJ2-5,-,TRBV27
AWKGPSSYEQY,TRBJ2-7,-,TRBV30
ASSFERGGLYEQY,TRBJ2-7,-,TRBV5-6
ASSPGINTEAF,TRBJ1-1,-,TRBV5-5
ASSRHTNTEAF,TRBJ1-1,once,TRBV2
ASSEENGVSEAF,TRBJ1-1,-,TRBV9
SVEGQGNSYEQY,TRBJ2-7,-,TRBV29-1
ASSLDGRALYGYT,TRBJ1-2,-,TRBV5-1
ASSSGFRNQPQH,TRBJ1-5,-,TRBV5-8
ASTGAGGSGFTDTQY,TRBJ2-3,-,TRBV6-1
SASDEKLF,TRBJ1-4,-,TRBV20-1
AWSVPGTGRTGELF,TRBJ2-2,-,TRBV30
AISESGGLNEKLF,TRBJ1-4,-,TRBV10-3
AWSPGEYEQY,TRBJ2-7,-,TRBV30
ASSHRQGKTEAF,TRBJ1-1,-,TRBV18
ASSMGGSNTEAF,TRBJ1-1,-,TRBV19
ASSYSTGTSYEQY,TRBJ2-7,-,TRBV6-5
ASSVWRDPRGTEAF,TRBJ1-1,-,TRBV10-1
ASSFQRPHDEQY,TRBJ2-7,-,TRBV5-1
ASRLTSGVKTQY,TRBJ2-5,-,TRBV11-2
ASSDQGRRNTEAF,TRBJ1-1,-,TRBV6-1
ASSVVAQGGYGYT,TRBJ1-2,-,TRBV9
ASSIVRPNEKLF,TRBJ1-4,-,TRBV19
ASRTTQGSEAF,TRBJ1-1,-,TRBV19
ASSLASAPGELF,TRBJ2-2,-,TRBV7-2
ASSAGTAIPLH,TRBJ1-6,-,TRBV7-9
AISVVPSGDRETQY,TRBJ2-5,-,TRBV10-3
ASSDSGYRGYT,TRBJ1-2,-,TRBV2
ASSLTSSYNSPLH,TRBJ1-6,few,TRBV11-2
SVGATGGTEQY,TRBJ2-7,-,TRBV29-1
ASSPTGLEAGELF,TRBJ2-2,-,TRBV5-6
ASSEYGPSGVSSYNEQF,TRBJ2-1,-,TRBV10-1
ASRNRGSYNEQF,TRBJ2-1,-,TRBV19
ASSQTNRGRVETQY,TRBJ2-5,-,TRBV4-1
AWSVRANTGELF,TRBJ2-2,-,TRBV30
AWGRGPGELF,TRBJ2-2,-,TRBV30
AISDAGADTQY,TRBJ2-3,-,TRBV10-3
ASSYPGRGEAF,TRBJ1-1,-,TRBV6-5
ASSIGPGADNEQF,TRBJ2-1,-,TRBV19
ASSVGGALGTEAF,TRBJ1-1,-,TRBV9
AISEILAGSAEQF,TRBJ2-1,-,TRBV10-3